Sequencing of this TCR beta chain was carried out in a study of blood T cell repertoires in COVID-19. Background on the study: PBMCs, B-cell-depleted T cells, or T cells were the source of the cDNA or gDNA that made up the material.

Using immunoSEQ multiplex PCR, the repertoire was profiled, and TCRdb retains in-frame clones only, with some absent. Counted here are some 120,000 clones, under 90% occurring once; the ten biggest clones make up under 4%. J was trimmed by 2 bases and V by 8 bases; bases with no gene match: 6. Germline-derived CDR1 and CDR2 are MDHEN and SYDVKM. This CDR3 has 15 residues. The V gene is TRBV28, the J gene TRBJ2-3, with 11 positions matching TRBD2. The clonotype was recovered from a man in his sixties with acute or convalescent COVID-19. What was sequenced was peripheral blood. For the CDR3, the DNA is TGTGCCAGCCGCCTAGCGGGAGGAATCACAGATACGCAGTATTTT. Translation: CASRLAGGITDTQYF.